Sequencing of this TCR beta chain was carried out in a study of T cell repertoires in cytomegalovirus infection. Overall study: TCR beta signatures that were public indicated CMV infection and matching HLA type.

Study observations and caveats: CMV-specific HLA-C-restricted TCR beta clonotypes dominated the ex vivo response. The study identified carriers of CMV plus the relevant HLA from cumulative public TCR beta family frequency.

This clonotype showed up just a few times. What it binds is not known. TCRdb re-derived calls from the reads in MiXCR, one entry per CDR3 protein. The sample consists of around 180,000 distinct CDR3 sequences, 28% of them appearing once. The sample was PBMCs. This sequence originates from a human donor in good health (CMV status not recorded). Some clones in this sample may be carry-over from other donors' samples.

In DNA, the CDR3 is TGTGCCAGCAGAGCGGACAGGGGGGCTCGGCACGAGCAGTACTTC. Encoded protein: CASRADRGARHEQYF. The chain uses TRBV2 and TRBJ2-7; 10 bases line up with TRBD1. Trimming removed 6 bases from V and 5 bases from J; junction bases left unmatched: 10. The CDR3 runs 15 residues. CDR1 and CDR2 from the germline V gene are SNHLY and FYNNEI.